This TCR beta chain comes out of a study of monozygotic twins with inflammatory bowel disease. Per germline, CDR1 LNHDA and CDR2 SQIVND (reference sequence). This CDR3 contains 17 residues. TCRdb reprocessed the 5' RACE reads, keeping one entry per CDR3 protein, no DNA. This sample's table has over 150,000 distinct CDR3 sequences. Donors each contributed one blood sample measuring about 2.5 ml. Sequenced material: blood. The receptor's source is a human donor with ulcerative colitis or Crohn's disease, or a healthy co-twin of an affected twin (not recorded which). The J gene is TRBJ2-4, the V gene TRBV19; the TCRdb call, TRBD1, lacks DNA for checking. The CDR3: CASSIDGPGQGRNIQYF. Looking up the rest from reference TRBV19 and TRBJ2-4 gives the full variable domain: DGGITQSPKYLFRKEGQNVTLSCEQNLNHDAMYWYRQDPGQGLRLIYYSQIVNDFQKGDIAEGYSVSREKKESFPLTVTSAQKNPTAFYLCASSIDGPGQGRNIQYFGAGTRLSVL.